The T cell receptor (beta chain) under discussion was sequenced for a study of cytomegalovirus exposure and HLA in healthy donors. This clone appeared a few times. The antigen remains unidentified. The same CDR3 arises from other DNA sequences in this sample as well. Points from the study as a whole: According to reports, the classifier identified cytomegalovirus status with high specificity and sensitivity.

The PCR used 60 Vbeta and 13 Jbeta primers. The method was immunoSEQ multiplex PCR; TCRdb's version includes in-frame clones alone and lacks a portion of them. Of around 170,000 clones in the sample, around 80% were seen once. The TCR comes from a middle-aged man in good health and CMV-seropositive. Specimen: PBMCs.

CDR3 DNA sequence: TGTGCCTGGAGTGCGACAGGGGGCACTGAAGCTTTCTTT. Protein sequence: CAWSATGGTEAFF. The chain carries TRBV30 and TRBJ1-1, with 9 bases that match TRBD1. The trim removed 1 base at V and 4 bases at J, leaving 1 base unmatched. This CDR3 is 13 amino acids long. Looked up from germline, CDR1 is GTSNPN and CDR2 is SVGIG (reference sequence). Filled out from reference TRBV30 and TRBJ1-1, the complete variable domain reads SQTIHQWPATLVQPVGSPLSLECTVEGTSNPNLYWYRQAAGRGLQLLFYSVGIGQISSEVPQNLSASRPQDRQFILSSKKLLLSDSGFYLCAWSATGGTEAFFGQGTRLTVV.